This TCR beta chain was sequenced in a study of CD8+CD57+ T cells in acquired aplastic anemia. Across the study: An average of roughly 2.9 ug of DNA was obtained from sorted CD4+ and CD8+ cells. Points from the study as a whole: There were 25 to 30 CD8+ CDR3 sequences that occurred in both patients and controls.

The study profiled TCR beta VDJ and CDR3 using genomic DNA as template. TCRdb processed the reads anew with MiXCR; each CDR3 protein has one entry. The table shows 160,000 or so distinct CDR3 sequences, with less than 50% occurring only once. Regarding this clonotype: Its matching antigen is unknown. This could be a read error, since a much larger clone is one nucleotide away.

Patients who underwent sequencing had shown CD8+CD57+ cell expansion by flow cytometry. Diagnosis of severe acquired aplastic anemia applied to all patients. Blood was sampled before the patients had received any therapy. This clonotype was obtained from a human donor with aplastic anemia. The sample was sorted CD4+, CD8+, or CD8+CD57+ T cells (not recorded which) from PBMCs.

The CDR3 nucleotides read TGCGCCAGCAGCCAAACAGGGACTCAGCCCCAGCATTTT. Its protein is CASSQTGTQPQHF. The genes are TRBV4-3 and TRBJ1-5; a weak D match, TRBD1 (6 bases). From germline, CDR1 is LGHNA and CDR2 YSLEER. Trimming removed 2 bases from V and 6 bases from J, with 8 bases in between. CDR3 length: 13 amino acids.